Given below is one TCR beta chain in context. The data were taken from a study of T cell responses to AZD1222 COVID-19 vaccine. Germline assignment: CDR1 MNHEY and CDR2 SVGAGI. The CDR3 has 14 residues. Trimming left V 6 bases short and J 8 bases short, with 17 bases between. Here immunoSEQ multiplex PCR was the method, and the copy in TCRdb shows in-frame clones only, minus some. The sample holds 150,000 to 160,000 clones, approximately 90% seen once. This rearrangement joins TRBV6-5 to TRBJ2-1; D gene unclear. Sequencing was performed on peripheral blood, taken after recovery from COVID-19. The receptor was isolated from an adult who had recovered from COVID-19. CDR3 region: CASSQAPTIYEQFF. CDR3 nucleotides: TGTGCCAGCAGCCAAGCACCCACAATCTATGAGCAGTTCTTC.